The subject of this entry is one TCR beta chain. The antigen is unknown. TCRdb keeps only in-frame clones here, not all; method: immunoSEQ multiplex PCR. The data show 84,000 or so clones, with around nine tenths seen just once and around 2.8% held by the top ten. The data were taken from a study of identifying expanded T cells in peripheral blood. General study findings and limits: Across healthy donors, higher total template counts meant significantly greater two-week count variance. Differentially abundant clones: 1 to 1.5 between replicates, roughly 16 at approximately 14 days, more than 18 at four.

No infections or other immune events were documented during collection. The CDR3 runs to 11 residues. Germline assignment: CDR1 MNHNY and CDR2 SVGAGI (reference sequence). V was trimmed by 8 bases and J by 4 bases, leaving 6 bases between them. This sequence joins TRBV6-6 and TRBJ1-3; unclear D gene. This sequence was found in a person aged 18 to 75 in good health. The sequencing input was blood. The CDR3 DNA sequence: TGTGCCAGCGTACGCGGAAACACCATATATTTT. Translated, it gives CASVRGNTIYF.